The 15 T cell receptor beta chains presented below share a single source sample, sequenced in a study of blood T cells in healthy people across ages. Primed by a sample-barcoded 5' primer and a J-beta primer mix, a second PCR proceeded for roughly 6 to 12 cycles. TCRdb reprocessed the 5' RACE reads via MiXCR and lists one record per CDR3 protein. Among 1 million or so distinct CDR3 sequences listed, 35% to 55% were seen once. Sequencing used blood. These receptors all stem from a woman aged 55-69 years in good health.

V gene TRBV15 combines with J gene TRBJ2-1; a weak D match, TRBD2 (5 bases). This CDR3 contains 15 residues. CDR1 and CDR2 (germline): LNHNV, YYDKDF (reference sequence). V was cut by 4 bases and J by 8 bases, with 18 bases left in between. CDR3 in DNA: TGTGCCACCAGCAACCTCCGGGATGGACGGGATGAGCAGTTCTTC. Translating it yields CATSNLRDGRDEQFF.

In this sample, this clonotype turned up a few times. CDR3 coding DNA: TGCAGTGCGCCGTCCGGGACTAAAGAGACCCAGTACTTC. Translated, it gives CSAPSGTKETQYF. V gene TRBV20-1 combines with J gene TRBJ2-5; 7 positions agree with TRBD2. Germline CDR1 is DFQATT and CDR2 is SNEGSKA (reference sequence). CDR3 length: 13 residues. With V trimmed by 6 bases and J by 3 bases, 7 bases remained unmatched.

This clonotype was observed a single time. This chain uses TRBV24-1 with TRBJ2-4; 9 nucleotides agree with TRBD1. The J call may be incorrect, as the DNA end agrees better with TRBJ2-7. CDR1 KGHDR and CDR2 SFDVKD come from the germline V gene. The CDR3 sequence is 16 residues long. The CDR3 protein is CATSDPPGQGVYEQYF. The CDR3, as DNA: TGTGCCACCAGTGACCCTCCGGGACAGGGAGTTTACGAGCAGTACTTC.

As for this clonotype: The junction differs from germline at one of its ends, possibly a read error. This chain connects TRBV10-3 to TRBJ2-6; D gene ambiguous. Germline loops: CDR1 ENHRY, CDR2 SYGVKD. The CDR3 has 14 amino acids. CDR3 nucleotide sequence: TGTGTCATCAGCTATGATAGTGTGGCCGACGTCCTGACTTTC. This codes for CVISYDSVADVLTF.

The chain employs TRBV15 and TRBJ2-6; 9 bases agree with TRBD1. CDR3 length: 20 residues. CDR1 LNHNV and CDR2 YYDKDF come from the germline V gene (reference sequence). V shed 6 bases, J shed 0 bases, and the junction held 15 bases outside the gene matches. The CDR3 sequence: CATRRNPQGARSSGANVLTF. The CDR3, as DNA: TGTGCCACCAGGAGGAATCCACAGGGGGCGAGGAGCTCTGGGGCCAACGTCCTGACTTTC.

A few counts support this clonotype. The chain links TRBV18 to TRBJ1-6; 8 bases line up with TRBD1. Germline V gene lookup returns CDR1 KGHSH and CDR2 LQKENI. V gave up 1 base and J gave up 7 bases; unmatched junction bases: 3. This CDR3 has 15 amino acids. This chain's CDR3 is CASSPRTGNNSPLHF. CDR3 bases: TGTGCCAGCTCACCACGGACAGGGAACAATTCACCCCTCCACTTT.

V gene TRBV6-5 combines with J gene TRBJ2-5; 10 bases align to TRBD1. Gene TRBJ2-7 matches the end of the DNA better, so the J call may be wrong. The CDR3 covers 15 residues. Germline V CDR1 and CDR2: MNHEY, SVGAGI. CDR3 sequence reads: CASSQEDRGRYEQYF. The CDR3 region has the DNA TGTGCCAGCAGCCAAGAAGACAGGGGGCGGTACGAGCAGTACTTC.

The chain combines TRBV5-1 with TRBJ2-1; TRBD2 agrees at 9 bases. Germline V gene data show CDR1 as SGHRS and CDR2 as YFSETQ. The CDR3 runs to 16 residues. Unmatched junction bases numbered 13, after V lost 3 bases and J lost 9 bases. Here the CDR3 reads CASSSLTSGTAPEQFF. CDR3 sequence (DNA): TGCGCCAGCAGCTCGTTGACTAGCGGTACTGCCCCTGAGCAGTTCTTC.

The V gene is TRBV9, the J gene TRBJ2-1, with 7 bases matching TRBD2. The CDR3 consists of 18 residues. Germline CDR1 and CDR2: SGDLS and YYNGEE. The junction had 11 bases not matched to a gene; V was cut back by 0 bases and J by 2 bases. Here the CDR3 reads CASSVVVPPSGTYNEQFF. The CDR3, as DNA: TGTGCCAGCAGCGTAGTAGTCCCCCCTAGCGGTACCTACAATGAGCAGTTCTTC.

Regarding this clonotype: A much larger clone sits a single nucleotide away, making a read error possible. The genes are TRBV3-1 and TRBJ1-1, with a tentative D call TRBD1 (5 bases). The CDR3 spans 14 residues. Germline lookup yields CDR1 LGHDT and CDR2 YNNKEL (reference sequence). The CDR3 coding sequence is TGTGCCAGCAGCCAGGGGACGGTGAAAACTGAAGCTTTCTTT. It yields the protein CASSQGTVKTEAFF. The whole variable domain, remainder taken from reference TRBV3-1 and TRBJ1-1, is DTAVSQTPKYLVTQMGNDKSIKCEQNLGHDTMYWYKQDSKKFLKIMFSYNNKELIINETVPNRFSPKSPDKAHLNLHINSLELGDSAVYFCASSQGTVKTEAFFGQGTRLTVV.

About this clonotype itself: At one of its ends the junction is not consistent with the germline gene, which may arise from a read error. J is TRBJ2-5 and V is TRBV6-1; D is ambiguous. In germline, CDR1 is MNHNS, CDR2 SASEGT. The CDR3 runs 15 residues. The DNA for the CDR3 is TGTGCCGGCAGTGATTTACACGGAAATACAGAGACCCAGTACTTC. Translation: CAGSDLHGNTETQYF.

This chain uses TRBV11-2 with TRBJ2-3; TRBD2 matches at 7 bases. The CDR3 is 15 residues long. Germline CDR1 and CDR2: SGHAT and FQNNGV. V was clipped by 5 bases and J by 5 bases; unmatched bases: 10. CDR3 in DNA: TGTGCCAGCAGCCGCCTTGGGGCGGGGGAAGATACGCAGTATTTT. The encoded protein is CASSRLGAGEDTQYF.

V is TRBV4-2 and J is TRBJ2-6, with unresolved D. Between the trimmed V and J ends, which lost 3 bases and 0 bases, there was a span of 15 bases. Germline lookup yields CDR1 LGHNA and CDR2 YNFKEQ. The CDR3 has 18 amino acids. The CDR3 loop reads CASSHLDGPNSGANVLTF. The CDR3 DNA reads TGTGCCAGCAGCCACCTGGACGGGCCAAACTCTGGGGCCAACGTCCTGACTTTC.

This clonotype was observed a few times. This chain connects TRBV7-2 to TRBJ2-1; no reliable D call. Between the trimmed V and J ends, which lost 2 bases and 11 bases, there was a span of 16 bases. The germline V gene has CDR1 SGHTA and CDR2 FQGNSA. This CDR3 is 14 amino acids long. CDR3 sequence: CASSLWLASSQQFF. As DNA, the CDR3 is TGTGCCAGCAGCTTATGGTTGGCTTCATCTCAGCAGTTCTTC. Supplemented by reference TRBV7-2 and TRBJ2-1, the full variable domain reads GAGVSQSPSNKVTEKGKDVELRCDPISGHTALYWYRQSLGQGLEFLIYFQGNSAPDKSGLPSDRFSAERTGGSVSTLTIQRTQQEDSAVYLCASSLWLASSQQFFGPGTRLTVL.

This clonotype was observed a handful of times. The chain couples TRBV7-6 to TRBJ2-7; TRBD2 agrees at 14 bases. The CDR3 runs to 16 residues. V lost 5 bases, J lost 7 bases, and 10 bases stayed unmatched. Germline values: CDR1 SGHVS, CDR2 FNYEAQ. CDR3 in DNA: TGTGCCAGCAGCCCCCGACTAGCGGGAGGGCCAGGAGAGCAGTACTTC. This gives the protein CASSPRLAGGPGEQYF.